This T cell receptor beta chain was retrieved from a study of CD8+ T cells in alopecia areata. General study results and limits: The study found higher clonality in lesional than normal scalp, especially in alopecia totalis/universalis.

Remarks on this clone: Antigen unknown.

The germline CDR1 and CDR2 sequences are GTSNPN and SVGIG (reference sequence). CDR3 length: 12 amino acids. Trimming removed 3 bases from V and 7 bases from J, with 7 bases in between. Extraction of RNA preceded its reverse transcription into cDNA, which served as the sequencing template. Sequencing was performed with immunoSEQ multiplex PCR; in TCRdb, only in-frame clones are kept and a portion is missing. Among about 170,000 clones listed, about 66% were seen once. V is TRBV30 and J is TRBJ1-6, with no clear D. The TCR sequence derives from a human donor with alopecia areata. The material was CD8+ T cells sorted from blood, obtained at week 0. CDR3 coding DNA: TGTGCCTGGAGGGTCTCCAATTCACCCCTCCACTTT. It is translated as CAWRVSNSPLHF.